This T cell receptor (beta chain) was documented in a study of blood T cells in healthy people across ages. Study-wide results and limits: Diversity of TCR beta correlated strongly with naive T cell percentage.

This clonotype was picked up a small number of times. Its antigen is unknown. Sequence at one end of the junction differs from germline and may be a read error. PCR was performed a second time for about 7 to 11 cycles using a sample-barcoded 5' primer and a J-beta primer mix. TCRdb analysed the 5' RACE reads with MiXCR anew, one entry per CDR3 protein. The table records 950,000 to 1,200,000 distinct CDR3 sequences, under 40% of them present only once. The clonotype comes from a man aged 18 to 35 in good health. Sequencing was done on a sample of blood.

CDR3 nucleotides: TGTGCTAGCAGCCAAAATGAGGAGAGAACACCCCTCCACTTT. This translates into CASSQNEERTPLHF. The chain recombines TRBV3-1 with TRBJ1-6; unclear D gene. The CDR3 is 14 amino acids. Germline values: CDR1 LGHDT, CDR2 YNNKEL (reference sequence). Full variable domain (rest looked up from reference TRBV3-1 and TRBJ1-6): DTAVSQTPKYLVTQMGNDKSIKCEQNLGHDTMYWYKQDSKKFLKIMFSYNNKELIINETVPNRFSPKSPDKAHLNLHINSLELGDSAVYFCASSQNEERTPLHFGNGTRLTVT.